The next 20 T cell receptor beta chains were all read from a single sample in a study of T cells in Graves' hyperthyroidism and ophthalmopathy. TCR beta CDR3 sequences were amplified from RNA transcripts. Researchers ran a first-round RT-PCR on the TCR CDR3 using the HTBI primer set. Each CDR3 protein is one row after TCRdb ran MiXCR on the multiplex PCR reads. This sample has hundreds of thousands of distinct CDR3 sequences, with 46% found just once. The sample taken for sequencing was peripheral blood or thyroid tissue (not recorded which). Every receptor here comes from a woman aged 18-29 years with Graves' hyperthyroidism.

This clonotype occurred a few times. This chain uses TRBV7-9 with TRBJ1-2; D possibly corresponds to TRBD1 (5 bases). Germline V lookup: CDR1 SEHNR, CDR2 FQNEAQ (reference sequence). Trimming stripped 4 bases from V and 4 bases from J, with 25 bases between. CDR3 length: 18 amino acids. In DNA, the CDR3 is TGTGCCAGCAGCTCCCCCTCTGGAGGGGAACTAAGGGCCTATGGCTACACCTTC. It encodes CASSSPSGGELRAYGYTF.

This chain uses TRBV10-3 with TRBJ1-2; maybe TRBD1 (6 bases). The V end lost 10 bases, the J end lost 4 bases, and 19 bases lay between the germline ends. CDR3 size: 14 residues. Per the germline V gene, CDR1 is ENHRY and CDR2 is SYGVKD. CDR3 sequence reads: CASSQGQSGYGYTF. CDR3 DNA sequence: TGTGCCAGCAGCCAGGGACAATCGGGCTATGGCTACACCTTC.

Only a few counts were recorded for this clonotype. The V and J genes are TRBV29-1 and TRBJ1-2, with 7 bases identical to TRBD1. Germline CDR1 SQVTM, CDR2 ANQGSEA. The V gene end was trimmed by 7 bases and the J gene end by 2 bases; junction bases not matched to a gene: 7. The CDR3 contains 13 residues. The CDR3 is CSAMTGRNYGYTF. The CDR3 DNA reads as TGCAGCGCTATGACAGGGAGAAACTATGGCTACACCTTC.

This clonotype turned up a few times. The chain's CDR3 is CASSIDLREQYF. The CDR3 DNA reads TGTGCCAGTAGTATAGATCTAAGGGAGCAGTACTTC. The J gene is TRBJ2-7, the V gene TRBV19; unclear D gene. This CDR3 comprises 12 residues. Trimming pared 0 bases from V and 7 bases from J, leaving 7 bases between. CDR1 is LNHDA, CDR2 SQIVND, per germline (reference sequence).

Details on this clonotype: A much larger clone differs from this one at a single base, so this may be a read error. The chain is built from TRBV2 and TRBJ2-7, with 8 nucleotides matching TRBD1. The J segment lost 6 bases and the V segment lost 6 bases, leaving 1 base of the junction unmatched. The CDR3 sequence is 11 residues long. Germline V gives CDR1 SNHLY, CDR2 FYNNEI. The CDR3 loop reads CASRDRAEQYF. The CDR3, as DNA: TGTGCCAGCAGGGACAGGGCCGAGCAGTACTTC.

This clonotype occurred once. A read error may produce the germline difference seen at one junction end. The CDR3 DNA follows: TGTGCCACCAGTGATACTAGCGGGAGTTCCGGGGAGCTGTTTTTT. As protein: CATSDTSGSSGELFF. The V and J genes are TRBV10-3 and TRBJ2-2, with TRBD2 matching 11 bases. The CDR3 length is 15 residues. Germline V gives CDR1 ENHRY, CDR2 SYGVKD.

The V call is TRBV6-5, the J call TRBJ1-2, with D tentatively TRBD1 (5 bases). The CDR3 has 12 residues. Germline V lookup: CDR1 MNHEY, CDR2 SVGAGI. The ends were cut back, 4 bases at V and 8 bases at J, with 11 bases in the middle. CDR3 sequence (DNA): TGTGCCAGCAGTTCGACCAGGGAGGGCTACACCTTC. Its protein product is CASSSTREGYTF.

The J gene is TRBJ1-3, the V gene TRBV5-4; D may be TRBD1 (5 bases). The germline gives CDR1 SGHNT, CDR2 YYREEE (reference sequence). The germline V and J ends were trimmed by 4 bases and 0 bases, with 14 bases remaining between them. The CDR3 loop spans 16 amino acids. CDR3 amino acids: CASSGDPNFSGNTIYF. The CDR3 region has the DNA TGTGCCAGCAGCGGGGACCCAAACTTCTCTGGAAACACCATATATTTT.

This clonotype was observed at least ten times. The chain carries TRBV15 and TRBJ1-2; D is ambiguous. CDR3 length: 13 amino acids. The germline CDR1 and CDR2 sequences are LNHNV and YYDKDF (reference sequence). Trimming removed 5 bases at V and 7 bases at J, with 14 bases between. CDR3: CATSPLTVLGYTF. CDR3 coding DNA: TGTGCCACCAGCCCCCTAACCGTGCTTGGCTACACCTTC.

This clonotype was seen repeatedly, ten times or more. The J gene is TRBJ2-2, the V gene TRBV15; the D is unclear. In germline, CDR1 is LNHNV, CDR2 YYDKDF (reference sequence). V shed 0 bases and J shed 4 bases, with 15 bases lying between them. There are 17 residues in the CDR3. CDR3 DNA: TGTGCCACCAGCAGAGATCTGGTCTCAATGGGCACCGGGGAGCTGTTTTTT. Residues: CATSRDLVSMGTGELFF.

This clonotype was seen a handful of times. The junction and the germline gene differ at one end; a read error may be behind it. The chain joins TRBV29-1 to TRBJ2-7, with 7 bases fitting TRBD2. The CDR3 extends over 12 amino acids. Germline V gene lookup returns CDR1 SQVTM and CDR2 ANQGSEA. The CDR3 region has the DNA TGCAGCGTGGAAGCGGGACTCTACGAGCAGTACTTC. Its translation is CSVEAGLYEQYF.

The rearrangement uses TRBV6-4 and TRBJ2-1; either TRBD1 or TRBD2 may fit D (6 bases each). The CDR3 is made up of 12 amino acids. Trimming took 4 bases from V and 12 from J, leaving 13 bases between them. From germline, CDR1 is MRHNA and CDR2 SNTAGT. The CDR3 coding sequence is TGTGCCAGCAGTGCCTCCGGGGGCAGGCAGTTCTTC. This sequence encodes CASSASGGRQFF.

This clonotype has at least ten counts. The chain has TRBV19 and TRBJ1-5; D unresolved. The CDR3 extends over 14 amino acids. Germline assignment: CDR1 LNHDA and CDR2 SQIVND (reference sequence). V gave up 3 bases and J gave up 11 bases, with 17 bases separating them. Here the CDR3 reads CASSIAAGDSAQHF. DNA of the CDR3: TGTGCCAGTAGTATCGCGGCAGGTGATTCGGCCCAGCATTTT.

This clonotype was observed a handful of times. The chain carries TRBV19 and TRBJ1-2, with unresolved D. The V and J ends lost 4 bases and 8 bases respectively, with 2 bases between them. The CDR3 has 9 residues. Germline V gene sequence: CDR1 LNHDA, CDR2 SQIVND (reference sequence). The CDR3: CASSTGYTF. CDR3 nucleotide sequence: TGTGCCAGTAGTACCGGCTACACCTTC.

This chain joins TRBV25-1 and TRBJ2-7; 8 bases agree with TRBD2. Germline CDR1 MGHDK, CDR2 SYGVNS. The CDR3 spans 15 residues. In DNA, the CDR3 is TGTGCTAGATCGGCTGGGCTAGCGGGCTCCTACGAGCAGTACTTC. Protein: CARSAGLAGSYEQYF.

The chain recombines TRBV7-3 with TRBJ1-1, with D uncertain. Per the germline V gene, CDR1 is SGHTA and CDR2 is FQGTGA. Trimming left V 6 bases short and J 6 bases short, with 11 bases between. CDR3 length equals 12 residues. CDR3 coding DNA: TGTGCCAGCAGGAGGGATAACGCTGAAGCTTTCTTT. Translation gives CASRRDNAEAFF.

The rearrangement joins TRBV20-1 to TRBJ2-5, with D tentatively TRBD1 or TRBD2 (5 bases each). The CDR3 length is 13 residues. Looked up from germline, CDR1 is DFQATT and CDR2 is SNEGSKA (reference sequence). Trimming shortened V by 6 bases and J by 4 bases, and 15 bases separated the two germline ends. The CDR3 coding sequence is TGCAGTGCCACGAGGGACCGAGGAGAGACCCAGTACTTC. Its protein is CSATRDRGETQYF.

This clonotype was seen at least ten times. This sequence joins TRBV12-3 or TRBV12-4 and TRBJ1-6; weak D call: TRBD1 (5 bases). CDR3 length: 14 residues. V dropped 3 bases and J dropped 7 bases, with 10 bases sitting between them. The CDR3 DNA reads as TGTGCCAGCAGTTTGAGGGGAGGGAATTCACCCCTCCACTTT. This gives the protein CASSLRGGNSPLHF.

This clonotype has at least ten counts. The chain uses TRBV24-1 and TRBJ1-2; 9 bases map to TRBD1. Unmatched junction bases numbered 7, after V lost 6 bases and J lost 6 bases. Germline CDR1 and CDR2: KGHDR and SFDVKD. The CDR3 loop spans 14 amino acids. The CDR3 DNA reads TGTGCCACCAGTTCCGGACAGGGGAGAGATGGCTACACCTTC. Protein sequence: CATSSGQGRDGYTF.

This sequence joins TRBV2 and TRBJ2-7, with 9 bases aligning to TRBD2. The ends lost 7 bases at V and 3 bases at J; junction bases unmatched: 7. The CDR3 consists of 14 residues. CDR1 SNHLY and CDR2 FYNNEI come from the germline V gene. The CDR3 region is CASKGTSLFYEQYF. The CDR3 DNA reads as TGTGCCAGCAAAGGGACTAGCCTATTCTACGAGCAGTACTTC.